The clone carrying this T cell receptor (beta chain) came up a few times. The antigen remains undetermined. Per the germline V gene, CDR1 is SGHVS and CDR2 is FQNEAQ. V was shortened by 7 bases and J by 4 bases, with 10 bases between the two germline ends. This CDR3 is 13 amino acids long. This record belongs to a study of CD8 T cells in ankylosing spondylitis. Study-wide points: Within ankylosing spondylitis blood, a TCR beta motif made up of eight or nine highly homologous variants appeared to be characteristic.

TCRdb re-called the 5' RACE reads through MiXCR, storing one row per CDR3 protein. The table lists approximately 300,000 distinct CDR3 sequences, approximately 8.2% of them singletons. The chain links TRBV7-8 to TRBJ2-2; D call uncertain. The sequence was obtained from a male donor with ankylosing spondylitis. The sequencing sample was made of blood, either unsorted or a sorted T cell fraction (not recorded which). The CDR3 spells CASKTWGTGELFF. CDR3 bases: TGTGCCAGCAAAACCTGGGGCACCGGGGAGCTGTTTTTT.